This TCR beta chain was captured in a study of blood T cell repertoires in COVID-19. Background on the study: The United States, Italy and Spain supplied acute and convalescent COVID-19 samples. T cells, B-cell-depleted T cells, or PBMCs supplied cDNA or gDNA.

Data came from immunoSEQ multiplex PCR; TCRdb stores just in-frame clones and leaves some out. Of approximately 150,000 clones listed, approximately 88% were seen once; the top ten hold 5% to 6%. Material for sequencing was peripheral blood. This clonotype originated in a human donor in a cohort sampled during active COVID-19.

The CDR3 loop is CASSAQAGLYNEQFF. CDR3 sequence (DNA): TGTGCCAGCAGTGCCCAGGCGGGGTTATACAATGAGCAGTTCTTC. V usage is TRBV6-4 and J usage is TRBJ2-1; D may be TRBD2 (6 bases). V dropped 4 bases and J dropped 4 bases, with 14 bases sitting between them. The CDR3 loop spans 15 amino acids. Germline lookup yields CDR1 MRHNA and CDR2 SNTAGT.